This TCR beta chain was found in a study of T-cell reconstitution after alpha-beta-depleted transplantation in children. Findings and limits, study-wide: In patients about two months after transplant, alpha-beta T cells reportedly arose from several hundred expanded graft clones.

The germline CDR1 and CDR2 sequences are MNHEY and SMNVEV (reference sequence). This CDR3 is built from 15 residues. V shed 7 bases and J 6 bases; nucleotides not matched to a gene: 8. This clonotype was observed a few times. Antigen specificity is unknown. Preparation of the TCRbeta library involved a method that used unique molecular identifiers. Each CDR3 protein is one row after TCRdb ran MiXCR on the PCR reads. The sample records about 980,000 distinct CDR3 sequences, about 29% being singletons. The specimen comprised PBMCs, mostly from graft donor cells, sampled 360 days after TCRalphabeta/CD19-depleted stem cell transplant. The gene calls are TRBV27 and TRBJ2-7, with 14 nucleotides matching TRBD2. This receptor was identified in a boy under two years old who had a stem cell transplant for SCID, so the T cells may come from the graft donor. CDR3 coding DNA: TGTGCCAGCAACCCCTCCGGGACTAGCGGGAGCGAGCAGTACTTC. Translating it yields CASNPSGTSGSEQYF.